These T cell receptor beta chains were read from a single sample in a study of T cells after posttransplantation cyclophosphamide. The protocol was immunoSEQ multiplex PCR, while the TCRdb copy is restricted to in-frame clones and leaves out a portion. The table shows tens of thousands of clones, with about 90% occurring only once. The source material was PBMCs. These receptors were collected from a woman in her 40s with a blood cancer, CMV-positive, and with a related stem cell donor. CDR3s include the opening cysteine and the closing phenylalanine or tryptophan. D genes are given only for firm matches. Clone size is given for some rows only: seen once, a few or many times, or a class if the clone is expanded.

J gene,V gene,D gene,clone size,CDR3 DNA,CDR3 protein
TRBJ2-7,TRBV10-2,NA,NA,TGCGCCAGCAGTGAGAACGGCCTAGGCGGCTACGAGCAGTACTTC,CASSENGLGGYEQYF
TRBJ1-5,TRBV7-8,TRBD1,NA,TGTGCCAGCAGCACACAGGGGTATCAGCCCCAGCATTTT,CASSTQGYQPQHF
TRBJ2-2,TRBV5-4,TRBD2,NA,TGTGCCAGCAGCTTATCCGGGGGGGCCGCCGGGGAGCTGTTTTTT,CASSLSGGAAGELFF
TRBJ2-1,TRBV5-1,TRBD2,NA,TGCGCCAGCAGCTCCTCCCGGGGGAGCGGGGGGGACAATGAGCAGTTCTTC,CASSSSRGSGGDNEQFF
TRBJ2-7,TRBV5-1,NA,NA,TGCGCCAGCAGCTTGGTGATGGAGTACGAGCAGTACTTC,CASSLVMEYEQYF
TRBJ2-1,TRBV4-2,TRBD2,once,TGTGCCAGCAGCCAAGATATGGTAGCGGGGGCCTTGGGGTCCTACAATGAGCAGTTCTTC,CASSQDMVAGALGSYNEQFF
TRBJ2-3,TRBV12-5,TRBD2,once,TGTGCTAGTGGTTTGGGACTAGCGGGGGGGGCCCCGAACACAGATACGCAGTATTTT,CASGLGLAGGAPNTDTQYF
TRBJ2-7,TRBV11-2,TRBD2,NA,TGTGCCAGCAGTCCCGGGACTACCTACGAGCAGTACTTC,CASSPGTTYEQYF
TRBJ2-1,TRBV4-1,NA,NA,TGCGCCAGCAGCCAGGAGGGACAGATCGACAATGATGAGCAGTTCTTC,CASSQEGQIDNDEQFF
TRBJ1-2,TRBV5-1,NA,NA,TGCGCCAGCAGCCCGACCCCACAGGGAGGGAGTCTTGGTACCTTC,CASSPTPQGGSLGTF
TRBJ1-5,TRBV6-1,NA,NA,TGTGCCAGCAAGGCAGGGAGGGATCAGCCCCAGCATTTT,CASKAGRDQPQHF
TRBJ2-7,TRBV11-2,NA,NA,TGTGCCAGCAGCTTAGATCTAGTAATGGCACCCTACGAGCAGTACTTC,CASSLDLVMAPYEQYF
TRBJ2-2,TRBV7-3,NA,NA,TGTGCCAGCAGCCCCACAGGGACGAACACCGGGGAGCTGTTTTTT,CASSPTGTNTGELFF
TRBJ1-1,TRBV9,TRBD1,NA,TGTGCCAGCAGCAGTTCAGGGGGCTACACTGAAGCTTTCTTT,CASSSSGGYTEAFF
TRBJ1-2,TRBV7-8,NA,NA,TGTGCCAGCAGCGGCGGGTACCTGGACTATGGCTACACCTTC,CASSGGYLDYGYTF
TRBJ2-3,TRBV10-3,TRBD2,NA,TGTGCCATCAGTGAGGGGCGGGGGGGCACAGATACGCAGTATTTT,CAISEGRGGTDTQYF
TRBJ1-4,TRBV5-1,TRBD1,NA,TGCGCCAGCAGCATCGACCCGGGACAGGGGAAACTGTTTTTT,CASSIDPGQGKLFF
TRBJ2-1,TRBV11-2,TRBD2,NA,TGTGCCAGCAGACGGGGGGGCTCCTACAATGAGCAGTTCTTC,CASRRGGSYNEQFF
TRBJ2-6,TRBV7-8,NA,NA,TGTGCCAGCAGCTCTTGTTGTTACCCACAAAGTAGGGCCAACGTCCTGACTTTC,CASSSCCYPQSRANVLTF
TRBJ2-7,TRBV4-1,TRBD1,NA,TGCGCCAGCAGCCAGTACAGGGGAGCCTACGAGCAGTACTTC,CASSQYRGAYEQYF
TRBJ2-1,TRBV11-2,TRBD1,NA,TGTGCCAGCAGCTTAGGTCGGGGGACAGGGCGCAAGGGGCAGTTCTTC,CASSLGRGTGRKGQFF
TRBJ2-7,TRBV7-7,NA,NA,TGTGCCAGCAGCTCTTCGTACAGGGACGAGCAGTACTTC,CASSSSYRDEQYF
TRBJ1-4,TRBV4-1,TRBD1,NA,TGCGCCAGCAGCCAAATCCGGGACAGGGGAGGCACTAATGAAAAACTGTTTTTT,CASSQIRDRGGTNEKLFF
TRBJ2-7,TRBV6-1,NA,NA,TGTGCCAGCAGTGGCGCGCCCTACGAGCAGTACTTC,CASSGAPYEQYF
TRBJ1-5,TRBV5-1,NA,NA,TGCGCCAGCAGCTTGGCCGGGGGGAGCAATCAGCCCCAGCATTTT,CASSLAGGSNQPQHF
TRBJ2-5,TRBV10-1,NA,NA,TGCGCCAGGGGTACAGGGTCAGAGACCCAGTACTTC,CARGTGSETQYF
TRBJ1-2,TRBV5-1,NA,NA,TGCGCCAGCAGCTTGGGGGAGGGACCGGTCGGCTACACCTTC,CASSLGEGPVGYTF
TRBJ2-1,TRBV7-9,TRBD2,NA,TGTGCCAGCAGCTCCGGACTAGCGGGGTGGAATGAGCAGTTCTTC,CASSSGLAGWNEQFF
TRBJ2-5,TRBV4-1,NA,NA,TGCGCCAGCAGCCCCTTCGAATGGACAAAAGAGACCCAGTACTTC,CASSPFEWTKETQYF
TRBJ1-2,TRBV5-1,NA,NA,TGCGCCAGCAGCTTGGGATCCAGGGGTGTTGTCGGCGGCGGCTACACCTTC,CASSLGSRGVVGGGYTF
TRBJ2-2,TRBV11-2,TRBD2,NA,TGTGCCAGCAGCCCCGTTAAGCGGGGGCCCGCCGGGGAGCTGTTTTTT,CASSPVKRGPAGELFF
TRBJ1-1,TRBV29-1,NA,NA,TGCAGCGTTGGCAGGAGGACTGAAGCTTTCTTT,CSVGRRTEAFF